This T cell receptor beta chain was obtained from a study of T cell responses to AZD1222 COVID-19 vaccine. Method: immunoSEQ multiplex PCR; TCRdb's copy keeps in-frame clones and lacks some. Found here are 100,000 to 120,000 clones, about 88% of them singletons; the top ten hold roughly 1.5%. Germline V CDR1 and CDR2: SGHAT, FQNNGV. CDR3 length: 12 residues. V lost 6 bases and J 6 bases, leaving 9 bases between the germline ends. The chain joins TRBV11-2 to TRBJ1-5; D is uncertain. The material was peripheral blood, obtained on day 0 of AZD1222 vaccination. The receptor comes from an adult in good health. CDR3 nucleotide sequence: TGTGCCAGCAGTCCCACGGGTCAGCCCCAGCATTTT. Translating it yields CASSPTGQPQHF. Combining the CDR3 with reference TRBV11-2 and TRBJ1-5 gives the whole variable domain EAGVAQSPRYKIIEKRQSVAFWCNPISGHATLYWYQQILGQGPKLLIQFQNNGVVDDSQLPKDRFSAERLKGVDSTLKIQPAKLEDSAVYLCASSPTGQPQHFGDGTRLSIL.